These T cell receptor beta chains were read from a single sample in a study of T cell repertoires in cytomegalovirus infection. TCRdb reanalysed the reads using MiXCR and keeps one entry per CDR3 protein. The profile covers 5,500 to 6,500 distinct CDR3 sequences, with 45% to 55% appearing a single time and about 90% taken by the ten largest. Their antigens are not known. The sequencing input was PBMCs, sequenced either directly or after in vitro stimulation (not recorded which). The receptor source for this set is a human donor in good health (CMV status not recorded). Some clones in this sample may be carry-over from other donors' samples. Each CDR3 is given with its conserved first and last residue. A D gene is named only where the DNA matches it firmly. Only some rows state a clone size, as once, few, many or a class for expanded clones.

CDR3 length: 18
V gene: TRBV7-6
clone size: -
D gene: -
J gene: TRBJ1-3
CDR3 DNA: TGTGCCAGCAGCTTAGTATCCGGGGATGGAGGCTCTGGAAACACCATATATTTT
CDR3 protein: CASSLVSGDGGSGNTIYF

CDR3 length: 10
V gene: TRBV5-6
clone size: many
D gene: -
J gene: TRBJ1-1
CDR3 DNA: TGTGGAGGGCGCCTGACTGAAGCTTTCTTT
CDR3 protein: CGGRLTEAFF

CDR3 length: 16
V gene: TRBV5-4
clone size: -
D gene: TRBD2
J gene: TRBJ2-5
CDR3 DNA: TGTGCCAGCACGGGGGGGACTAGCGGGGGACAAGAGACCCAGTACTTC
CDR3 protein: CASTGGTSGGQETQYF

CDR3 length: 16
V gene: TRBV11-3
clone size: -
D gene: -
J gene: TRBJ2-3
CDR3 DNA: TGTGCCAGCAGCTTTGGACACGCGCTAAGCACAGATACGCAGTATTTT
CDR3 protein: CASSFGHALSTDTQYF

CDR3 length: 14
V gene: TRBV10-3
clone size: many
D gene: -
J gene: TRBJ2-2
CDR3 DNA: TGTGCCATCAGTGAGGAGACGCCCTCGGGGGAGCTGTTTTTT
CDR3 protein: CAISEETPSGELFF

CDR3 length: 12
V gene: TRBV25-1
clone size: -
D gene: -
J gene: TRBJ1-4
CDR3 DNA: TGTGCCCGCAGGCTAGGTCAAGACCAACTGTTTTTT
CDR3 protein: CARRLGQDQLFF

CDR3 length: 15
V gene: TRBV7-8
clone size: few
D gene: TRBD1
J gene: TRBJ1-5
CDR3 DNA: TGTGCCAGCAGCCCAGGGACAGCTAGCAATCAGCCCAAGCATTTC
CDR3 protein: CASSPGTASNQPKHF

CDR3 length: 14
V gene: TRBV6-5
clone size: few
D gene: TRBD2
J gene: TRBJ2-7
CDR3 DNA: TGTGCCAGCAGTGCCCTAGCGGGAGCCGGCGAGCAGTACTTC
CDR3 protein: CASSALAGAGEQYF

CDR3 length: 14
V gene: TRBV7-9
clone size: -
D gene: -
J gene: TRBJ2-1
CDR3 DNA: TGTGCCAGCAGCGTAACGGGTAGCGGCGATGAGCAGTTCTTC
CDR3 protein: CASSVTGSGDEQFF

CDR3 length: 14
V gene: TRBV7-2
clone size: few
D gene: -
J gene: TRBJ2-7
CDR3 DNA: TGTGACAGCCCCTGGGACACCCCTGGCGACGAGCAGTACTTC
CDR3 protein: CDSPWDTPGDEQYF

CDR3 length: 14
V gene: TRBV7-2
clone size: -
D gene: TRBD2
J gene: TRBJ2-1
CDR3 DNA: TGTGCCAGCAGCCGGGGACTAGCGGGAGGTGAGCAGTTCTTC
CDR3 protein: CASSRGLAGGEQFF

CDR3 length: 12
V gene: TRBV5-1
clone size: medium-sized
D gene: TRBD1
J gene: TRBJ2-5
CDR3 DNA: TGCGCCAGCCGGCGGGACAGGGAGACCCAGTACTTC
CDR3 protein: CASRRDRETQYF

CDR3 length: 15
V gene: TRBV6-1
clone size: medium-sized
D gene: -
J gene: TRBJ2-3
CDR3 DNA: TGTGCCAGCAGTTCTACATATGGCTCTTGGGATACGCAGTATTTT
CDR3 protein: CASSSTYGSWDTQYF

CDR3 length: 19
V gene: TRBV7-2
clone size: few
D gene: TRBD2
J gene: TRBJ2-5
CDR3 DNA: TGTTCCAGCATCTTAAGAGGAGATAGCGGGAGACCCGAAGGGGAGACCCAGTACTTC
CDR3 protein: CSSILRGDSGRPEGETQYF

CDR3 length: 13
V gene: TRBV7-3
clone size: -
D gene: -
J gene: TRBJ1-1
CDR3 DNA: TGTGCCAGCAGCCGGATTGTGGCGACTGAAGCTTTCTTT
CDR3 protein: CASSRIVATEAFF

CDR3 length: 17
V gene: TRBV20-1
clone size: -
D gene: TRBD2
J gene: TRBJ2-3
CDR3 DNA: TGCAGTGCTAGAGGAGGTTCCCCTAGCGGGAGCACAGATACGCAGTATTTT
CDR3 protein: CSARGGSPSGSTDTQYF

CDR3 length: 19
V gene: TRBV7-2
clone size: -
D gene: TRBD2
J gene: TRBJ2-5
CDR3 DNA: TGTGCCAGCAGAGTAAGAGGAGCTAGCGGGAGACCCGAAGGGGAAACCCAGTACTTC
CDR3 protein: CASRVRGASGRPEGETQYF

CDR3 length: 17
V gene: TRBV7-8
clone size: many
D gene: -
J gene: TRBJ2-5
CDR3 DNA: TGTGCCAGCAGCTTACAGCGGTGGAATGCTGGAGGGGAGACCCAGTACTTC
CDR3 protein: CASSLQRWNAGGETQYF

CDR3 length: 16
V gene: TRBV29-1
clone size: many
D gene: TRBD1
J gene: TRBJ2-3
CDR3 DNA: TGCAGCGTTGAGTTTGGTAGGGGGCCGGGCCCAGATACGCAGTATTTT
CDR3 protein: CSVEFGRGPGPDTQYF

CDR3 length: 16
V gene: TRBV7-2
clone size: few
D gene: -
J gene: TRBJ2-5
CDR3 DNA: TGTGCCAGCAGCTTAGGTGGGGCAGGCGCCCAAGAGACCCAGTACTTC
CDR3 protein: CASSLGGAGAQETQYF

CDR3 length: 14
V gene: TRBV7-8
clone size: -
D gene: -
J gene: TRBJ2-7
CDR3 DNA: TGTGCCAGAAGATTGGACACCCCTTGCGACGAGCAGTACTTC
CDR3 protein: CARRLDTPCDEQYF

CDR3 length: 15
V gene: TRBV10-3
clone size: -
D gene: TRBD1
J gene: TRBJ1-1
CDR3 DNA: TGTGCCCTCAGCAGGTTTGGACAGGGGGACACTGAAGCTTTCTTT
CDR3 protein: CALSRFGQGDTEAFF

CDR3 length: 20
V gene: TRBV12-3/TRBV12-4
clone size: -
D gene: -
J gene: TRBJ2-1
CDR3 DNA: TGTGCCAGAGGCTCCCTAAGCCTCCTTGGGGGAGAAAGGTCCTACAAGGAGCAGTTCTTC
CDR3 protein: CARGSLSLLGGERSYKEQFF

CDR3 length: 14
V gene: TRBV6-1
clone size: few
D gene: TRBD1
J gene: TRBJ1-5
CDR3 DNA: TGTGCCAGCAGCATGGGACAGACGGATCAGCCCCAGCACTTT
CDR3 protein: CASSMGQTDQPQHF

CDR3 length: 15
V gene: TRBV5-4
clone size: -
D gene: -
J gene: TRBJ1-2
CDR3 DNA: TGTGCCAGCAGCTTGGCCCGCCCGGGTTTGGGTGGCTACACCTTC
CDR3 protein: CASSLARPGLGGYTF

CDR3 length: 16
V gene: TRBV6-1
clone size: few
D gene: TRBD2
J gene: TRBJ2-7
CDR3 DNA: TGTGCCAGCAGGAAAGGGACTAGCGGGAGTTTGTACGAGCAGTACTTC
CDR3 protein: CASRKGTSGSLYEQYF

CDR3 length: 15
V gene: TRBV27
clone size: -
D gene: -
J gene: TRBJ1-2
CDR3 DNA: TGTGCCAGCAGTTTAAGGCAGCCTACTAACTATGGCTACACCTTC
CDR3 protein: CASSLRQPTNYGYTF

CDR3 length: 13
V gene: TRBV27
clone size: many
D gene: -
J gene: TRBJ2-7
CDR3 DNA: TGTGCCAGCAGTTTATCGAATCTTAACGAGCAGTACTTC
CDR3 protein: CASSLSNLNEQYF

CDR3 length: 17
V gene: TRBV4-1
clone size: -
D gene: TRBD2
J gene: TRBJ2-2
CDR3 DNA: TGTGCCAGCAGCCAAGATTGGGCGGGGGGGAACACCGGGGAGCTGTTTTTT
CDR3 protein: CASSQDWAGGNTGELFF

CDR3 length: 12
V gene: TRBV6-2/TRBV6-3
clone size: -
D gene: -
J gene: TRBJ2-7
CDR3 DNA: TGTTCCAGCAGTTACCCACCTCCAGAGCATGACTTC
CDR3 protein: CSSSYPPPEHDF

CDR3 length: 14
V gene: TRBV11-2
clone size: -
D gene: TRBD2
J gene: TRBJ2-7
CDR3 DNA: TGTGCCAGCAGCTCGCTAGCGGGGATTTACGAGCAGTACTTC
CDR3 protein: CASSSLAGIYEQYF

CDR3 length: 18
V gene: TRBV11-2
clone size: -
D gene: TRBD1
J gene: TRBJ2-1
CDR3 DNA: TGTGCCAGCAGCTCAACGACAGGGGGCAAGACCTTCTACAATGAGCAGTTCTTC
CDR3 protein: CASSSTTGGKTFYNEQFF

CDR3 length: 15
V gene: TRBV12-3/TRBV12-4
clone size: -
D gene: TRBD1
J gene: TRBJ1-2
CDR3 DNA: TGTGCCAGCCAGGGGGACCTGAAAGTGCCGTCCGGCTACACCTTC
CDR3 protein: CASQGDLKVPSGYTF

CDR3 length: 14
V gene: TRBV19
clone size: -
D gene: TRBD2
J gene: TRBJ2-7
CDR3 DNA: TGTGACAGTAGTATAGCGGGAATCGCCTACGAGGAGTACTTC
CDR3 protein: CDSSIAGIAYEEYF

CDR3 length: 15
V gene: TRBV9
clone size: -
D gene: -
J gene: TRBJ1-5
CDR3 DNA: TGTGCCAGCAGCGGGACGGGACGGCACAATCAGCCCCAGCATTTT
CDR3 protein: CASSGTGRHNQPQHF

CDR3 length: 16
V gene: TRBV6-5
clone size: -
D gene: TRBD1
J gene: TRBJ1-1
CDR3 DNA: TGTGCCAGCAGTTACAGGACAGGGGTCATGAACACTGAAGCTTTCTTT
CDR3 protein: CASSYRTGVMNTEAFF

CDR3 length: 15
V gene: TRBV7-2
clone size: few
D gene: TRBD1
J gene: TRBJ1-5
CDR3 DNA: TGTGCCAGAGGACCCGGGACAGCTAGCAATCAGCCCCAGCATTTT
CDR3 protein: CARGPGTASNQPQHF

CDR3 length: 16
V gene: TRBV6-2/TRBV6-3
clone size: -
D gene: TRBD2
J gene: TRBJ2-3
CDR3 DNA: TGTGCCAGCAGTGAGGGACTAGCGGGGGGAGGGGATACGCAGTATTTT
CDR3 protein: CASSEGLAGGGDTQYF

CDR3 length: 15
V gene: TRBV7-2
clone size: few
D gene: TRBD1
J gene: TRBJ1-2
CDR3 DNA: TGTGCCAGCAGCCACCCGACAGGGATAATCTATGGCTACACCTTC
CDR3 protein: CASSHPTGIIYGYTF

CDR3 length: 14
V gene: TRBV7-8
clone size: -
D gene: -
J gene: TRBJ2-7
CDR3 DNA: TGTGCCAGACGCTGGGACACTCCTGTCGACGAGCAGTCCTTC
CDR3 protein: CARRWDTPVDEQSF

CDR3 length: 14
V gene: TRBV6-5
clone size: few
D gene: -
J gene: TRBJ1-5
CDR3 DNA: TGTGACAGCAGCATGGCCCAGAAGAATCAGCCCCAGCATTTT
CDR3 protein: CDSSMAQKNQPQHF

CDR3 length: 16
V gene: TRBV24-1
clone size: -
D gene: -
J gene: TRBJ2-1
CDR3 DNA: TGTGCCACCAGTGAACCGACGGGGAGCTCCTACAATGAGCAGTTCTTC
CDR3 protein: CATSEPTGSSYNEQFF

CDR3 length: 14
V gene: TRBV7-2
clone size: -
D gene: -
J gene: TRBJ2-7
CDR3 DNA: TGTGCCAGCAGAAAGACAGGGGAGGGCTACGAGCAGTACTTC
CDR3 protein: CASRKTGEGYEQYF

CDR3 length: 17
V gene: TRBV10-3
clone size: -
D gene: TRBD2
J gene: TRBJ2-7
CDR3 DNA: TGTGCCATCAGTGAGGCTAGCGGGAGGGCCTTGTTCGACGAGCAGTACTTC
CDR3 protein: CAISEASGRALFDEQYF

CDR3 length: 18
V gene: TRBV20-1
clone size: few
D gene: TRBD1
J gene: TRBJ2-7
CDR3 DNA: TGCAGTGCTACCGGGACAGGCCGCGAGGGAGAACTCACCTACGAGCAGTACTTC
CDR3 protein: CSATGTGREGELTYEQYF

CDR3 length: 17
V gene: TRBV27
clone size: -
D gene: -
J gene: TRBJ1-2
CDR3 DNA: TGTGCCAGCAGTTTCGGCTTATCAGGAGGGCTCGTAGAGGGCTACACCTTC
CDR3 protein: CASSFGLSGGLVEGYTF

CDR3 length: 19
V gene: TRBV7-2
clone size: -
D gene: TRBD2
J gene: TRBJ2-5
CDR3 DNA: TGTGCCAGCAGCTTCAGAGAAGCTAGCGGGAGACCCGAAGGGGAGACCCAGTACTTT
CDR3 protein: CASSFREASGRPEGETQYF

CDR3 length: 14
V gene: TRBV7-8
clone size: many
D gene: -
J gene: TRBJ2-7
CDR3 DNA: TGTGCCAGCAGCTTATACACCCCTGGCGACGAGCAGTACTTC
CDR3 protein: CASSLYTPGDEQYF

CDR3 length: 12
V gene: TRBV20-1
clone size: few
D gene: -
J gene: TRBJ2-1
CDR3 DNA: TGCAGTGCTCTTACTTTCTACAATGAGCAGTTCTTC
CDR3 protein: CSALTFYNEQFF

CDR3 length: 12
V gene: TRBV7-8
clone size: -
D gene: TRBD1
J gene: TRBJ2-7
CDR3 DNA: TGTGCCAGCAGCAGGGACAGGGTCGAGCAGTACTTC
CDR3 protein: CASSRDRVEQYF

CDR3 length: 12
V gene: TRBV6-1
clone size: medium-sized
D gene: -
J gene: TRBJ2-1
CDR3 DNA: TGTGCCGGAGACTCTTGGAACAATGAGCAGTTCTTC
CDR3 protein: CAGDSWNNEQFF